The present entry profiles one TCR beta chain with its context. TCRbeta library preparation incorporated unique molecular identifiers. TCRdb independently ran MiXCR on the PCR reads; one entry per CDR3 protein. This table has approximately 82,000 distinct CDR3 sequences, around a sixth appearing once. The source of the sample is a study of T-cell reconstitution after alpha-beta-depleted transplantation in children. The CDR3 consists of 16 residues. V was clipped by 3 bases and J by 7 bases; unmatched bases: 10. Germline V CDR1 and CDR2: MNHEY, SMNVEV (reference sequence). V is TRBV27 and J is TRBJ2-2, with TRBD1 matching 8 bases. The sequence derives from a male patient aged 2 to 9 who had a stem cell transplant for acute lymphoblastic leukemia, so the T cells may come from the graft donor. Specimen: PBMCs, mostly from graft donor cells, collected 180 days after TCRalphabeta/CD19-depleted stem cell transplant. CDR3 residues: CASSLVSGQGGGELFF. The CDR3 bases are TGTGCCAGCAGTTTGGTTTCTGGACAGGGAGGCGGGGAGCTGTTTTTT.